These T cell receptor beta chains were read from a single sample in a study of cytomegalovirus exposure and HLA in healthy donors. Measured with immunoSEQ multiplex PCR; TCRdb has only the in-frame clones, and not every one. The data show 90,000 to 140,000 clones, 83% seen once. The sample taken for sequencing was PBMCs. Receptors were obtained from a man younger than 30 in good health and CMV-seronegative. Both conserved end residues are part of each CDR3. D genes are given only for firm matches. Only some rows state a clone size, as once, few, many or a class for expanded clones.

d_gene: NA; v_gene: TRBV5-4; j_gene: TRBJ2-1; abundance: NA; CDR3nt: TGTGCCAGCATAGGGAAGAGGGACAATGAGCAGTTCTTC; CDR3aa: CASIGKRDNEQFF
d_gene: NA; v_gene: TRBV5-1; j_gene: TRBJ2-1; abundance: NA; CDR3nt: TGCGCCAGCAGCTTGGTCGCAGGGCATGGCAATGAGCAGTTCTTC; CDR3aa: CASSLVAGHGNEQFF
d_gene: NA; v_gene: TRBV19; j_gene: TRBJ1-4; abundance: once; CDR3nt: TGTGCCAGTAGTATCCTGGCACAGTATGAAAAACTGTTTTTT; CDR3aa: CASSILAQYEKLFF
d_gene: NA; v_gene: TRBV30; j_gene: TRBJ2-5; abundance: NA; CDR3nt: TGTGCCTGGAGTCCCTACAGGGAGACCCAGTACTTC; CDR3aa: CAWSPYRETQYF
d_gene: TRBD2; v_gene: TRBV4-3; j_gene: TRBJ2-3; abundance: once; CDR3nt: TGCGCCAGCAGCCAAGGGGCGGGACTAGCGGGAGGATCAGATACGCAGTATTTT; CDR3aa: CASSQGAGLAGGSDTQYF
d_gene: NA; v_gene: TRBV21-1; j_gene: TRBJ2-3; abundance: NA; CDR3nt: TGTGCCCGATACCCGAACTACTTGGGGGGTACGCAGTATTTT; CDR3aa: CARYPNYLGGTQYF
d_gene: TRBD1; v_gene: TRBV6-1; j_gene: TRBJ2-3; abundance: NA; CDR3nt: TGTGCCAGCAACGGACAGGGGATGGCTAGCGATACGCAGTATTTT; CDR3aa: CASNGQGMASDTQYF
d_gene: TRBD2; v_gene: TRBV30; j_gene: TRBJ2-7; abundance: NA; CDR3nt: TGTGCCTGGGGACTAGCGGGAACCTACGAGCAGTACTTC; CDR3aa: CAWGLAGTYEQYF
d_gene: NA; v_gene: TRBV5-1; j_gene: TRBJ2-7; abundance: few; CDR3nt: TGCGCCAGCAGCTTTCCGGGAAACTACGAGCAGTACTTC; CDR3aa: CASSFPGNYEQYF
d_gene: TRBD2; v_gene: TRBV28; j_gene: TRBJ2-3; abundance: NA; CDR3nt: TGTGCCAGCAGTACTAGCGGGCCATACACAGATACGCAGTATTTT; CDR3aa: CASSTSGPYTDTQYF
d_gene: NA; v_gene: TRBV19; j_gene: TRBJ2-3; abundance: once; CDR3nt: TGTGCCAGTGGGGGCCCTTGGCCAGATACGCAGTATTTT; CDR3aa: CASGGPWPDTQYF
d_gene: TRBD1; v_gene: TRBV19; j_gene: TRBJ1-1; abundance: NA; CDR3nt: TGTGCCAGTAGTCGGACAGGGAACACTGAAGCTTTCTTT; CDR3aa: CASSRTGNTEAFF
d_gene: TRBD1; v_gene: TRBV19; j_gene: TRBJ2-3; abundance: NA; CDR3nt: TGTGCCAGTAGTTCTGGACAGGGGCCAGATACGCAGTATTTT; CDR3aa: CASSSGQGPDTQYF
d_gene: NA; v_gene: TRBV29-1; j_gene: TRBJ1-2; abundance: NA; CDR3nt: TGCAGCGTCGAGGAGGGGACCTATGGCTACACCTTC; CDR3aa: CSVEEGTYGYTF
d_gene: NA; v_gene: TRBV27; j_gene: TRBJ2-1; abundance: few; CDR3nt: TGTGCCAGCATAGCCCGGGTAGCGGACACTAGCTCCTACAATGAGCAGTTCTTC; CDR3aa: CASIARVADTSSYNEQFF
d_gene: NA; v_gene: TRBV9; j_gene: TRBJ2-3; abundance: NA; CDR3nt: TGTGCCAGCAGCGTAGGGGGCGTTACAGATACGCAGTATTTT; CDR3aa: CASSVGGVTDTQYF
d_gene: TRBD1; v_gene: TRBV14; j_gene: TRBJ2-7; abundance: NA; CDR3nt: TGTGCCAGCAGCATAACAGGGGGCTACGAGCAGTACTTC; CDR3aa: CASSITGGYEQYF
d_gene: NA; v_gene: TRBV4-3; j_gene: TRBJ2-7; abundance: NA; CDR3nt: TGCGCCAGCAGCTCCGGGGGTAACGGAGGCTACGAGCAGTACTTC; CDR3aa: CASSSGGNGGYEQYF
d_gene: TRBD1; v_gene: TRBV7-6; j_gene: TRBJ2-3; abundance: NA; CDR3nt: TGTGCCAGCAGCTTAGTCGGACAGGGTAATACTGCAGATACGCAGTATTTT; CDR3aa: CASSLVGQGNTADTQYF
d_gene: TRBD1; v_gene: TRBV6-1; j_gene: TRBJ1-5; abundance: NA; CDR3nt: TGTGCCAGCAGGACAGGGTGGGACAATCAGCCCCAGCATTTT; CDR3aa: CASRTGWDNQPQHF
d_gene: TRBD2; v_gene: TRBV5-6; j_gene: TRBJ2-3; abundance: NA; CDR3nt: TGTGCCAGCAGCTTGGTGGTAGCGGGAGCTGGCACAGATACGCAGTATTTT; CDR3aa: CASSLVVAGAGTDTQYF
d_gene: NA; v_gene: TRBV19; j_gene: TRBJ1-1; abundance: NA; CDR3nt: TGTGCCAGTAGTATAGGTAAAGCGAACACTGAAGCTTTCTTT; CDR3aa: CASSIGKANTEAFF
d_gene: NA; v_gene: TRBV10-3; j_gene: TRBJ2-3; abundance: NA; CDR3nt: TGTGCCACCCTCGCGTCAGATACAGCTTCAGATACGCAGTATTTT; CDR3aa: CATLASDTASDTQYF
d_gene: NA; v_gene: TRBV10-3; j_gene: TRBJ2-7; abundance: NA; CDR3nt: TGTGCCATCAGAGGGGCAGGGTTGCCCTACGAGCAGTACTTC; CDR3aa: CAIRGAGLPYEQYF
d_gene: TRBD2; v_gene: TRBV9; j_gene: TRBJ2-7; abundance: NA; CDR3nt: TGTGCCAGCAGCGCGGGGGAGGGCGAGCAGTACTTC; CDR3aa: CASSAGEGEQYF
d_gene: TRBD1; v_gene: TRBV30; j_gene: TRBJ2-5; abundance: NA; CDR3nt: TGTGCCTGGAGTACCGGACAGGGAATGCGGGAGACCCAGTACTTC; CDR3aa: CAWSTGQGMRETQYF
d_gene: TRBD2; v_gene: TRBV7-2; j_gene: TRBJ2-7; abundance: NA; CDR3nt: TGTGCCAGCAGCCCTGGTCTAGCGGGGGTCCTAGGATCCTACGAGCAGTACTTC; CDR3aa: CASSPGLAGVLGSYEQYF
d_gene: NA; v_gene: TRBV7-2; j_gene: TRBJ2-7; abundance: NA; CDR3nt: TGTGCCAGCAGCTCAACCGGGCCAACCTCAATCGGGGTTTACGAGCAGTACTTC; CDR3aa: CASSSTGPTSIGVYEQYF
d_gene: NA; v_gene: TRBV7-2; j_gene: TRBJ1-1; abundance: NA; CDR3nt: TGTGCCAGCAGCCTCCCCCCGGACAGCATGAACACTGAAGCTTTCTTT; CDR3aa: CASSLPPDSMNTEAFF
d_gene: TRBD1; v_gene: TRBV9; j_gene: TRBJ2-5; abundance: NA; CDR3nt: TGTGCCAGCAGCGTAGCTACGGGGACAGTTGGTCAAGAGACCCAGTACTTC; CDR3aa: CASSVATGTVGQETQYF
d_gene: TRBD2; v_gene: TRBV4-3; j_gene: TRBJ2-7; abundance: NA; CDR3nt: TGCGCCAGCAGCCAAGTAGCGGGAGGGTCCTACGAGCAGTACTTC; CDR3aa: CASSQVAGGSYEQYF
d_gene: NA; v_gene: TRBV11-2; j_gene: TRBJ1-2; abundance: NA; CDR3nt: TGTGCCAGCAGCTTAGTAGGGTGGACAGACGCTATGGTTGGCTACACCTTC; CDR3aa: CASSLVGWTDAMVGYTF
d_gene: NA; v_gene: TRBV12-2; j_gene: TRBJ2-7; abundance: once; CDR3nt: TGTGCAAGTCGCCCTCCTTGTGACAGGGTATTCGAGCAGTACTTC; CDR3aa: CASRPPCDRVFEQYF
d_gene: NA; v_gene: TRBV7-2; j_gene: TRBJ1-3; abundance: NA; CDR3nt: TGTGCCAGCAGCTCCCGGGGGGGCACCATATATTTT; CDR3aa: CASSSRGGTIYF
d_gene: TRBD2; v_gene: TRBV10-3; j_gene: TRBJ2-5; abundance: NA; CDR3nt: TGTGCCATCAGAACTAGCGGGGACCAAGAGACCCAGTACTTC; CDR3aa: CAIRTSGDQETQYF
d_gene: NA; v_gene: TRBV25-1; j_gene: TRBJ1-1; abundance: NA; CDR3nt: TGTGCCAGTACCCTTGGTAGGGGGATCGACACTGAAGCTTTCTTT; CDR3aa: CASTLGRGIDTEAFF
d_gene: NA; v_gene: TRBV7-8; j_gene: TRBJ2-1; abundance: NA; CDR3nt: TGTGCCAGCAAACCTCTAGCTAACAATGAGCAGTTCTTC; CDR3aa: CASKPLANNEQFF
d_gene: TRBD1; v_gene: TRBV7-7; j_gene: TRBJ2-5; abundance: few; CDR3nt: TGTGCCAGCAGCTCGGACAGGGGGCGAGAGACCCAGTACTTC; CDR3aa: CASSSDRGRETQYF
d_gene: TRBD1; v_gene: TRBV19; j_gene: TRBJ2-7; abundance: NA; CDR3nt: TGTGCCAGTAGTAACACAGGGGGCAGGTACGAGCAGTACTTC; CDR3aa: CASSNTGGRYEQYF
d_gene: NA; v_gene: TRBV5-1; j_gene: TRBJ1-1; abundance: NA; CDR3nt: TGCGCCAGCAGCGCACGACGGGACATGAACACTGAAGCTTTCTTT; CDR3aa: CASSARRDMNTEAFF
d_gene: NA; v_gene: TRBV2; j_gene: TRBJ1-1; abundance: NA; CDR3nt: TGTGCCAGGAAACAGGGTGAAGCTTTCTTT; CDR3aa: CARKQGEAFF
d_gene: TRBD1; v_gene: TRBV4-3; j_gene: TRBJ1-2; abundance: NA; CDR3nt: TGCGCCAGCAGGCCCGGGACAGGGATTGGGGGCTACACCTTC; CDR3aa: CASRPGTGIGGYTF
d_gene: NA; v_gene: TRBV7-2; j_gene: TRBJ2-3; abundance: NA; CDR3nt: TGTGCCAGCAGCTTCCTTAGCACAGATACGCAGTATTTT; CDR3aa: CASSFLSTDTQYF
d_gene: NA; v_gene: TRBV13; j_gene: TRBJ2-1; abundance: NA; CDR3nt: TGTGCCAGCAGCTTAGCCCCTAGCGACTCCTACAATGAGCAGTTCTTC; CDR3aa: CASSLAPSDSYNEQFF
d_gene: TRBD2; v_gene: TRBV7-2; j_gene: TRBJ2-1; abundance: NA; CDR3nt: TGTGCCAGCAGCCGTCCGGGACTAGCGGGAGGGCCCCACAATGAGCAGTTCTTC; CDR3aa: CASSRPGLAGGPHNEQFF
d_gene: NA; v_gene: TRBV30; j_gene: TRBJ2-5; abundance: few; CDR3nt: TGTGCCTGGAGTGTAAAACTAGTCCCGGAGACCCAGTACTTC; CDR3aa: CAWSVKLVPETQYF
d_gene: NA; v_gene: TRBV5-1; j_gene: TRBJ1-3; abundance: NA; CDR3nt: TGCGCCAGCAGCTTGGCGGCAGGCTCTGGAAACACCATATATTTT; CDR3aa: CASSLAAGSGNTIYF
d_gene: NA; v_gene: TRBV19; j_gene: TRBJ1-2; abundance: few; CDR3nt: TGTGCCAGTAGTATAGCGGGCCCACAGGCACACACCTTC; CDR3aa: CASSIAGPQAHTF
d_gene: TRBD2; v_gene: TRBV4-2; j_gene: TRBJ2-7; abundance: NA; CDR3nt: TGTGCCAGCAGCCCAGCCGTGACTAGCGGGCGTAGCTACGAGCAGTACTTC; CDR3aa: CASSPAVTSGRSYEQYF
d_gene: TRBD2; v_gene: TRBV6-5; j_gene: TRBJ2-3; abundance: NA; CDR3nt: TGTGCCAGCAGTTACTTTAGCGGGAGGACAGATACGCAGTATTTT; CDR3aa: CASSYFSGRTDTQYF
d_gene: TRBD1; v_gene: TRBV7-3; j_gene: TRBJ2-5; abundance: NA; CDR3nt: TGTGCCAGCAGCCAAACGTCAGGGGGTGGCGAGACCCAGTACTTC; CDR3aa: CASSQTSGGGETQYF
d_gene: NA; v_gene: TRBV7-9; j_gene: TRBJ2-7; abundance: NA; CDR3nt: TGTGCCAGCAGTTTTACCAGGGGCGAGCAGTACTTC; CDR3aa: CASSFTRGEQYF
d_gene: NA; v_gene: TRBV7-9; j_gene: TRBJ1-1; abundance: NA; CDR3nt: TGTGCCAGCACCGGACATATGAACACTGAAGCTTTCTTT; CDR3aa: CASTGHMNTEAFF
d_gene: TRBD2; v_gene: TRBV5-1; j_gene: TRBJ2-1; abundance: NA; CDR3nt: TGCGCCAGCGCGGGGGGAGAGGTCAATGAGCAGTTCTTC; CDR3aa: CASAGGEVNEQFF
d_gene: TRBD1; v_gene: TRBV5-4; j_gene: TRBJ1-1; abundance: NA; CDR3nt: TGTGCCAGCAGCGTGACAGGGCCGAACGAAGCTTTCTTT; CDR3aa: CASSVTGPNEAFF